This T cell receptor (beta chain) is from a study of Graves' ophthalmopathy and Graves' hyperthyroidism. Amplifying from RNA transcripts, the study obtained TCR beta CDR3 regions. HTBI primers primed a first-round RT-PCR, and a second-round multiplex PCR followed. TCRdb ran MiXCR on the multiplex PCR reads and lists one entry per CDR3 protein. Of about 640,000 distinct CDR3 sequences listed, roughly 41% are singletons. Germline V gene sequence: CDR1 KGHDR, CDR2 SFDVKD. This CDR3 region has 14 residues. Regarding this clonotype: The junction does not match germline at one end; this may be a read error.

Sequenced: peripheral blood. The J gene is TRBJ2-5, the V gene TRBV24-1, with D possibly being TRBD1 (5 bases). This receptor was obtained from an adult man with Graves' ophthalmopathy. The CDR3 is CATSDRDIGETRYF. As DNA, the CDR3 is TGTGCCACCAGTGACAGGGATATAGGAGAGACCCGGTACTTC.